Presented here are 12 T cell receptor beta chains from one specimen sequenced in a study of blood T cells in healthy people across ages. The authors ran a second PCR of roughly 6 to 12 cycles using a sample-barcoded 5' primer and a J-beta primer mix. A single record per CDR3 protein comes from TCRdb applying MiXCR to the 5' RACE reads. The sample shows about 800,000 distinct CDR3 sequences, roughly 50% of them seen only once. Sequencing was carried out using blood. The origin of the receptors is a man younger than 45 in good health.

The chain is built from TRBV4-2 and TRBJ2-1; no reliable D call. Near its end, the DNA agrees better with TRBJ2-7, so the J call may be wrong. This CDR3 has 12 amino acids. The germline gives CDR1 LGHNA, CDR2 YNFKEQ. CDR3 DNA sequence: TGTGCCAGCAGCCACCGGGTGGGTGAGCAGTACTTC. This gives the protein CASSHRVGEQYF.

V is TRBV20-1 and J is TRBJ2-1, with D perhaps TRBD2 (7 bases). Trimming stripped 0 bases from V and 9 bases from J, with 21 bases between. Germline loops: CDR1 DFQATT, CDR2 SNEGSKA (reference sequence). This CDR3 is built from 16 residues. This chain's CDR3 is CSARDYRGAAPGEQFF. Here the CDR3 DNA reads TGCAGTGCTAGAGATTACCGGGGGGCGGCCCCAGGTGAGCAGTTCTTC.

V usage is TRBV4-2 and J usage is TRBJ2-1, with TRBD2 identical over 14 bases. V lost 4 bases to trimming and J lost 0 bases; unmatched junction nucleotides: 8. The CDR3 extends over 19 amino acids. Looked up from germline, CDR1 is LGHNA and CDR2 is YNFKEQ. CDR3 sequence reads: CASSPSGTSGSSSYNEQFF. Here the CDR3 DNA reads TGTGCCAGCAGCCCTTCCGGGACTAGCGGGAGTAGCTCCTACAATGAGCAGTTCTTC.

V and J are TRBV6-1 and TRBJ2-5; D not certain. The end of the DNA is better explained by TRBJ2-7, so the J call may be wrong. Germline assignment: CDR1 MNHNS and CDR2 SASEGT. CDR3 length: 18 residues. The CDR3 DNA reads TGTGCCAGCAGTGAAGCGAGGCGAGCGCCCGCTTTTCCCTACGAGCAGTACTTC. Translating gives CASSEARRAPAFPYEQYF.

The V call is TRBV7-6, the J call TRBJ2-7, with TRBD2 identical over 7 bases. The CDR3 totals 17 residues. Germline trimming cut 3 bases from V and 3 bases from J; bases unmatched to any gene: 14. CDR1 is SGHVS and CDR2 is FNYEAQ in the germline V gene. CDR3 sequence: CASSFTDTSGDFYEQYF. The DNA for the CDR3 is TGTGCCAGCAGCTTCACGGACACAAGCGGGGACTTCTACGAGCAGTACTTC.

The chain has TRBV20-1 and TRBJ1-5, with D unclear. Germline loops: CDR1 DFQATT, CDR2 SNEGSKA (reference sequence). The CDR3 extends over 12 amino acids. V gave up 5 bases and J gave up 6 bases, with 11 bases separating them. CDR3 loop: CSAEPSGQPQHF. CDR3 nucleotide sequence: TGCAGTGCTGAACCGTCGGGTCAGCCCCAGCATTTT.

The chain joins TRBV9 to TRBJ2-1; 8 positions agree with TRBD2. V shed 0 bases, J shed 5 bases, and the junction held 7 bases outside the gene matches. The CDR3 runs to 16 residues. CDR1 SGDLS and CDR2 YYNGEE come from the germline V gene. The chain's CDR3 is CASSVGGGGSNNEQFF. DNA for the CDR3: TGTGCCAGCAGCGTAGGTGGCGGGGGGTCCAACAATGAGCAGTTCTTC.

This clonotype has just a few counts. This chain uses TRBV7-2 with TRBJ2-4; no clear D gene. The CDR3 runs 12 residues. V shed 5 bases and J shed 9 bases, with 11 bases lying between them. CDR1 and CDR2 from the germline V gene are SGHTA and FQGNSA. The CDR3 nucleotides read TGTGCCAGCAGCCGCGAGCCAGGCATTCAGTACTTC. Residues: CASSREPGIQYF.

Only a few counts were recorded for this clonotype. This chain joins TRBV20-1 and TRBJ2-3; D is unresolved. CDR3 length: 15 amino acids. V was pared by 3 bases and J by 0 bases, with 13 bases between. Germline-derived CDR1 and CDR2 are DFQATT and SNEGSKA (reference sequence). CDR3 in amino acids: CSASLPSTSTDTQYF. CDR3 DNA sequence: TGCAGTGCTAGCCTTCCGTCCACTAGCACAGATACGCAGTATTTT.

V usage is TRBV6-1 and J usage is TRBJ2-4; maybe TRBD2 (5 bases). The J call may be wrong; the DNA end is better matched by TRBJ2-7. Germline-derived CDR1 and CDR2 are MNHNS and SASEGT. The CDR3 has 13 residues. CDR3 residues: CASSLTTSNEQYF. DNA of the CDR3: TGTGCCAGCAGTTTGACTACCAGTAACGAGCAGTACTTC.

The chain uses TRBV15 and TRBJ1-1; TRBD1 agrees at 7 bases. Trimming cost V 4 bases and J 4 bases; bases outside gene matches: 3. CDR3 length: 13 amino acids. CDR1 is LNHNV and CDR2 is YYDKDF in the germline V gene (reference sequence). The CDR3 reads CATSKRQGTEAFF. The DNA of the CDR3 is TGTGCCACCAGCAAGAGACAGGGCACTGAAGCTTTCTTT.

The J gene is TRBJ2-1, the V gene TRBV20-1; 13 bases line up with TRBD2. This CDR3 region has 16 residues. V gave up 5 bases and J gave up 9 bases; unmatched junction bases: 13. Germline-derived CDR1 and CDR2 are DFQATT and SNEGSKA (reference sequence). DNA for the CDR3: TGCAGTGCTGAATCGGGACTAGCGGGAAATGGAGTTGAGCAGTTCTTC. Protein: CSAESGLAGNGVEQFF.